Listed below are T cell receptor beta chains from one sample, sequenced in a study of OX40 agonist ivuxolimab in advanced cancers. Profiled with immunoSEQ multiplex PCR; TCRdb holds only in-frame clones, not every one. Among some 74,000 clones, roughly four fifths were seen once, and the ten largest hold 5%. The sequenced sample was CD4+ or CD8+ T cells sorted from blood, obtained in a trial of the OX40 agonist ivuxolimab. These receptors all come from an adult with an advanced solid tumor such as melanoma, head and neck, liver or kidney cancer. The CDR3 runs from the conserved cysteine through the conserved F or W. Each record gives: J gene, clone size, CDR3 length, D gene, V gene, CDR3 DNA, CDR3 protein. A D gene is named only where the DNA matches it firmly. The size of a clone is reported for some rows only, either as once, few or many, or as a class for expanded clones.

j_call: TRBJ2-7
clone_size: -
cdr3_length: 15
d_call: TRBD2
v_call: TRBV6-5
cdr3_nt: TGTGCCAGCCAACCTAGCGGGAGCATCCCCTACGAGCAGTACTTC
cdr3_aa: CASQPSGSIPYEQYF

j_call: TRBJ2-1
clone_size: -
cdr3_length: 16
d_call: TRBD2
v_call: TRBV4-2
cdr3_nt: TGTGCCAGCAGCCAAGGAAGCGGGGGGGATTACAATGAGCAGTTCTTC
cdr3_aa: CASSQGSGGDYNEQFF

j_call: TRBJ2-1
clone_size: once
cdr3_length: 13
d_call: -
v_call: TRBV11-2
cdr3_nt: TGTGCCAGCAGCCCCCTAGGGCCTAATGAGCAGTTCTTC
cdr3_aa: CASSPLGPNEQFF

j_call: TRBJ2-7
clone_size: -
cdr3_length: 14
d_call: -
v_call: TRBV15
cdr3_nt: TGTGCCACCAGCAGAGATGAGGGTAACTACGAGCAGTACTTC
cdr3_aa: CATSRDEGNYEQYF

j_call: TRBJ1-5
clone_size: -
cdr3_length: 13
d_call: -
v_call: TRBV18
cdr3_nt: TGTGCCAGCTCACCGGACATCGCCCAGCCCCAGCATTTT
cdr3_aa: CASSPDIAQPQHF

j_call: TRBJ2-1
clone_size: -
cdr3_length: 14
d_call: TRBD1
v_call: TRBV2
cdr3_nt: TGTGCCAGCAGTGAGGGACAGGGTGCCTATGAGCAGTTCTTC
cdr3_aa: CASSEGQGAYEQFF

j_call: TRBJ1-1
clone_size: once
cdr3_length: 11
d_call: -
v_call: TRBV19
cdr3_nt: TGTGCCAGTAGCAGGGACACTGAAGCTTTCTTT
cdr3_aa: CASSRDTEAFF

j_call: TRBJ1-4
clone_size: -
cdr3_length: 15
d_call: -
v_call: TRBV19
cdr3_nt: TGTGCCAGTACCTGGGGGCCCGGAGGAGGAGAAAAACTGTTTTTT
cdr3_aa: CASTWGPGGGEKLFF

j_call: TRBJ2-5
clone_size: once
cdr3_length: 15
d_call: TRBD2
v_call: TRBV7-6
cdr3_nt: TGTGCCAGCAGCCCTCGCTCCAGCGGGATGGAGACCCAGTACTTC
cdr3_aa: CASSPRSSGMETQYF

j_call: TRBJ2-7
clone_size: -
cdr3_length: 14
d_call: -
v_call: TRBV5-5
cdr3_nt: TGTGCCAGCAGCTTGGGGACCGAGTCCTACGAGCAGTACTTC
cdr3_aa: CASSLGTESYEQYF

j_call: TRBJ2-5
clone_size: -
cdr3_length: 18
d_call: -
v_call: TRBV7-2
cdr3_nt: TGTGCCAGCAGCTTAGAGTCCGTTCGGCGGAGACCCTATGGGACCCAGTACTTC
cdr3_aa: CASSLESVRRRPYGTQYF

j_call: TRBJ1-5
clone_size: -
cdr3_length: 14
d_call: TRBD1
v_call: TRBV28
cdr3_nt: TGTGCCAGCAGTCCTCCGGACAGGGGTCAGCCCCAGCATTTT
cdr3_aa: CASSPPDRGQPQHF

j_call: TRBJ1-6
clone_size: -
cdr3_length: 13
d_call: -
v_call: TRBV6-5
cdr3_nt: TGTGCCAGCAGCCAGGGTTTCTTGTCACCCCTCCACTTT
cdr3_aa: CASSQGFLSPLHF

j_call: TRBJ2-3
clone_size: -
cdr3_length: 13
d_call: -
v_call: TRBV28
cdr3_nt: TGTGCCAGCAGCCCGGGGATCACAGATACGCAGTATTTT
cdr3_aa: CASSPGITDTQYF

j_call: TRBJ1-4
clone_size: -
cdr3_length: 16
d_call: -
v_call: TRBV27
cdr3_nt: TGTGCCAGCAGTTTATTAGGGGGAAAGGAGCAGGAAAAACTGTTTTTT
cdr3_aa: CASSLLGGKEQEKLFF

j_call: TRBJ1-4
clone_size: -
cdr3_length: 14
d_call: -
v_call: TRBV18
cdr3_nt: TGTGCCAGCTCACCAGGGGGACCCGAAGTAAAACTGTTTTTT
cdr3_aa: CASSPGGPEVKLFF

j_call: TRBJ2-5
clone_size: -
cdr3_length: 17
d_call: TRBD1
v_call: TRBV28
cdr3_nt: TGTGCCAGCAGTTCACTACCCCGGGACAGCTGGGAAGAGACCCAGTACTTC
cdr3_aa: CASSSLPRDSWEETQYF

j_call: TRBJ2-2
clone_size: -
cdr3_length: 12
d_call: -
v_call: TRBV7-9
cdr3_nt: TGTGCCAGCAGCTTAGATACCGGGGAGCTGTTTTTT
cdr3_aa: CASSLDTGELFF

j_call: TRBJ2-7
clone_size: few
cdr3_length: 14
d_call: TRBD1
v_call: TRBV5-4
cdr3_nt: TGTGCCACCGGCGACAGGGGACGTACCTACGAGCAGTACTTC
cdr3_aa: CATGDRGRTYEQYF

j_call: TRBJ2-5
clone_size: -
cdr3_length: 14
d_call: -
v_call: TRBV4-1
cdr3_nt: TGCGCCAGCAGCCCTCAGACAGGCAGCGCCACCCAGTACTTC
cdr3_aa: CASSPQTGSATQYF

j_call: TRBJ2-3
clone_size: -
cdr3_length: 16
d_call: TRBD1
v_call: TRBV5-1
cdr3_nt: TGCGCCAGCAGTCAAAGACAGGGGGGGACGACAGATACGCAGTATTTT
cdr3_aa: CASSQRQGGTTDTQYF

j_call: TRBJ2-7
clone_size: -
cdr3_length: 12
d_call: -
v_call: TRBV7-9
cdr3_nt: TGTGCCAGCAGCTTATTTGACAACGAGCAGTACTTC
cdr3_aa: CASSLFDNEQYF

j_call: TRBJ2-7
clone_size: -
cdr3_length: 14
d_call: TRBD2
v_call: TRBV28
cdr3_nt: TGTGCCAGCAGTTCTGGCGGGAGGGCCTACGAGCAGTACTTC
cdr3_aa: CASSSGGRAYEQYF

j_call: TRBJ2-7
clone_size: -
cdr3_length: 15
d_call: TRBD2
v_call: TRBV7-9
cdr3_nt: TGTGCCAGCAGCCGGGGGAGACTAGCGTCCTACGAGCAGTACTTC
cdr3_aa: CASSRGRLASYEQYF

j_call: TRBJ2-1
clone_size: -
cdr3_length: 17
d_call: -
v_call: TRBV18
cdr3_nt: TGTGCCAGCTCAACTCAGCGCCCCGGGACAACCGGGGATGAGCAGTTCTTC
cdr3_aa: CASSTQRPGTTGDEQFF

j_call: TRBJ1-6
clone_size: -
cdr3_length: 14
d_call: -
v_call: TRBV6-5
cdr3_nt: TGTGCCAGCAGGCTACGCCCATATAATTCACCCCTCCACTTT
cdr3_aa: CASRLRPYNSPLHF

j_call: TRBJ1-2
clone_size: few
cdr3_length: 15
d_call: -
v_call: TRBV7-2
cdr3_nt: TGTGCCAGCAGCTTATTCGGTCAGCCTAACTATGGCTACACCTTC
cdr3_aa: CASSLFGQPNYGYTF

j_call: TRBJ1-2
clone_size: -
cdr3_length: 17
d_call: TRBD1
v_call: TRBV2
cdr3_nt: TGTGCCAGCAGAGCAACCTCTTCTGGCACAGGGGCGTCCGGCTACACCTTC
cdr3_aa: CASRATSSGTGASGYTF

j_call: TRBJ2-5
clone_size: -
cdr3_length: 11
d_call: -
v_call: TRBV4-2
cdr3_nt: TGTGCCAGCAGCCTGGGGGAGACCCAGTACTTC
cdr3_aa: CASSLGETQYF

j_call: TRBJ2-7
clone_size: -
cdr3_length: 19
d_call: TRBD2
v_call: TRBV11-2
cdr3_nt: TGTGCCAGCAGCTTACGCGGACTAGCGGGGCGGGCAGATGTTTACGAGCAGTACTTC
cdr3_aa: CASSLRGLAGRADVYEQYF

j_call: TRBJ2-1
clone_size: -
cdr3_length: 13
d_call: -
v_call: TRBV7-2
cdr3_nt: TGTGCCAGCGCTCAGGGTCAGGAAATTGAGCAGTTCTTC
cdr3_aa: CASAQGQEIEQFF

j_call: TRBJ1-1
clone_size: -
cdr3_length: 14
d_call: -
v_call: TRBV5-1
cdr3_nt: TGCGCCAGCAGGTCCGGGGGAGCTAACACTGAAGCTTTCTTT
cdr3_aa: CASRSGGANTEAFF

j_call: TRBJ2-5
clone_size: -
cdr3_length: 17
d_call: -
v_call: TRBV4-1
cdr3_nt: TGCGCCAGCAGCCAACTCCCCTCTGGGGCGCGGGAAGGGACCCAGTACTTC
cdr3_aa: CASSQLPSGAREGTQYF

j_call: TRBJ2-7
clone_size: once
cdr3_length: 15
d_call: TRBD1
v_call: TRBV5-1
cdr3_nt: TGCGCCAGCAGCTTGCTCCAGGGGGCGATGTACGAGCAGTACTTC
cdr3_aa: CASSLLQGAMYEQYF

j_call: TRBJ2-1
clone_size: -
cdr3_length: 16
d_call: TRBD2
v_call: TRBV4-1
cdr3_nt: TGCGCCAGCAGCCAAGGTGGCGGGAGCTCCTACAATGAGCAGTTCTTC
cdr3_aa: CASSQGGGSSYNEQFF

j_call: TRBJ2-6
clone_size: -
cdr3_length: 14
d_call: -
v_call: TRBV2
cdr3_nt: TGTGCCAGCACTTTTCGGGTAGGGGCCAACGTCCTGACTTTC
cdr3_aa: CASTFRVGANVLTF